Listed below are T cell receptor beta chains from one sample, sequenced in a study of cytomegalovirus exposure and HLA in healthy donors. Only in-frame clones appear in the TCRdb table, and some are missing; sequencing was by immunoSEQ multiplex PCR. The sample contains fewer than 100,000 clones, roughly 91% of which appear only once. The sample comprised PBMCs. Receptors originate from a man aged 25-45 years in good health and CMV-seronegative. Both conserved end residues are part of each CDR3. Each record gives: D gene, V gene, CDR3 protein. The D gene is left open where the match is weak.

d_call: TRBD1; v_call: TRBV2; cdr3_aa: CASRPGTGGFGNTIYF
d_call: TRBD1; v_call: TRBV5-1; cdr3_aa: CASSLGQGKDTQYF
d_call: NA; v_call: TRBV6-1; cdr3_aa: CASSTTGQYYGYTF
d_call: NA; v_call: TRBV9; cdr3_aa: CASSVNSIANYGYTF
d_call: TRBD2; v_call: TRBV5-1; cdr3_aa: CASSFSLSGGYNEQFF
d_call: NA; v_call: TRBV20-1; cdr3_aa: CSASRAYGYTF
d_call: TRBD1; v_call: TRBV11-3; cdr3_aa: CASSLTGSDEQFF
d_call: TRBD2; v_call: TRBV27; cdr3_aa: CASRVPGLATRNEQFF
d_call: NA; v_call: TRBV6-1; cdr3_aa: CAGHAGPRGNYEQYF
d_call: TRBD1; v_call: TRBV19; cdr3_aa: CASSIAPRQGLKTEAFF
d_call: TRBD1; v_call: TRBV5-5; cdr3_aa: CASSSDREPLHF
d_call: NA; v_call: TRBV27; cdr3_aa: CASSLSANQPQHF
d_call: NA; v_call: TRBV6-1; cdr3_aa: CASDSTLLRAFF
d_call: TRBD1; v_call: TRBV9; cdr3_aa: CASSPSSGTGSTGELFF
d_call: NA; v_call: TRBV19; cdr3_aa: CASSIDKRTDYEQYF
d_call: TRBD1; v_call: TRBV5-4; cdr3_aa: CASSLLAGGAGELFF
d_call: TRBD2; v_call: TRBV11-2; cdr3_aa: CASSTGGDRANEQYF
d_call: NA; v_call: TRBV5-6; cdr3_aa: CASSGGWLQTNTEAFF
d_call: NA; v_call: TRBV5-1; cdr3_aa: CASRSEGEQYF
d_call: NA; v_call: TRBV10-3; cdr3_aa: CAISATGNTEAFF
d_call: NA; v_call: TRBV19; cdr3_aa: CASSIEPQGDGNQPQHF
d_call: TRBD1; v_call: TRBV5-6; cdr3_aa: CASSPSLGTGGIETQYF
d_call: NA; v_call: TRBV10-1; cdr3_aa: CASSSGLFYEQYF
d_call: TRBD1; v_call: TRBV27; cdr3_aa: CASSSWTGAETQYF
d_call: TRBD1; v_call: TRBV27; cdr3_aa: CASSLARQGQKLFF
d_call: TRBD2; v_call: TRBV6-6; cdr3_aa: CASKYLAGNYEQYF
d_call: NA; v_call: TRBV19; cdr3_aa: CASSIDLSSNQPQHF
d_call: NA; v_call: TRBV9; cdr3_aa: CASSTRGGGGTEAFF
d_call: TRBD2; v_call: TRBV29-1; cdr3_aa: CSVILAGEGHEQFF
d_call: NA; v_call: TRBV6-5; cdr3_aa: CASKEANYGYTF
d_call: NA; v_call: TRBV5-1; cdr3_aa: CASTQGTSYEQYF
d_call: TRBD2; v_call: TRBV11-2; cdr3_aa: CASSLDRVGGRIYEQYF
d_call: TRBD2; v_call: TRBV6-5; cdr3_aa: CASSGGRAHNEQFF
d_call: NA; v_call: TRBV25-1; cdr3_aa: CASSGTSTYEQYF
d_call: NA; v_call: TRBV18; cdr3_aa: CASSPPRYTGELFF
d_call: NA; v_call: TRBV30; cdr3_aa: CAWEPGTSNPYTF
d_call: NA; v_call: TRBV28; cdr3_aa: CASSLFQEATNEKLFF
d_call: NA; v_call: TRBV29-1; cdr3_aa: CSAGRGNGGELFF
d_call: NA; v_call: TRBV11-2; cdr3_aa: CASSPRYSSYEQYF
d_call: NA; v_call: TRBV6-4; cdr3_aa: CASSEQLNTEAFF
d_call: NA; v_call: TRBV7-9; cdr3_aa: CASSPPPQGGVTEAFF
d_call: NA; v_call: TRBV28; cdr3_aa: CASSSGMDTEAFF
d_call: NA; v_call: TRBV21-1; cdr3_aa: CASHKGGQSYGYTF
d_call: TRBD1; v_call: TRBV15; cdr3_aa: CATSRDRGPADTQYF
d_call: NA; v_call: TRBV5-1; cdr3_aa: CASSSYRDPYNEQFF
d_call: NA; v_call: TRBV4-2; cdr3_aa: CASSQDQGYEQYF
d_call: NA; v_call: TRBV21-1; cdr3_aa: CASSKAPTSPSSYNSPLHF
d_call: NA; v_call: TRBV5-1; cdr3_aa: CASSLGTVYEQYF
d_call: NA; v_call: TRBV27; cdr3_aa: CASSLAVTSYNEQFF
d_call: TRBD1; v_call: TRBV11-2; cdr3_aa: CASSLISGGIDGYTF
d_call: TRBD1; v_call: TRBV29-1; cdr3_aa: CSVFFTRDRGHEQYF
d_call: NA; v_call: TRBV5-1; cdr3_aa: CASSSGESISGNTIYF
d_call: TRBD2; v_call: TRBV25-1; cdr3_aa: CASSDKPSGLANEQYF
d_call: TRBD1; v_call: TRBV28; cdr3_aa: CASRGTDKGYEQYF
d_call: NA; v_call: TRBV2; cdr3_aa: CASSEGQVRVTEAFF
d_call: TRBD1; v_call: TRBV25-1; cdr3_aa: CASSKGARSPSYEQYF
d_call: NA; v_call: TRBV28; cdr3_aa: CASREGGSTDTQYF
d_call: NA; v_call: TRBV19; cdr3_aa: CASSIRAGQSSGNTIYF
d_call: TRBD2; v_call: TRBV28; cdr3_aa: CASSRTRVRMGFEETQYF
d_call: NA; v_call: TRBV9; cdr3_aa: CASSVATPGVTEAFF